Each of the 14 T cell receptor beta chains below was sequenced from the same sample in a study of T cells in Graves' hyperthyroidism and ophthalmopathy. What was amplified from RNA transcripts were TCR beta CDR3 regions. Initially, a first-round RT-PCR of the TCR CDR3 employed the HTBI primer set. TCRdb ran MiXCR on the multiplex PCR reads and lists one entry per CDR3 protein. This table holds about 560,000 distinct CDR3 sequences, over 15% found once. The sequenced sample was blood. These receptors were collected from a woman between 18 and 29 years old with Graves' hyperthyroidism.

With regard to this clonotype: Compared with germline, one end of the junction differs, possibly owing to a read error. V gene TRBV7-9 combines with J gene TRBJ1-4; no clear D. This CDR3 contains 13 residues. Germline V gene lookup returns CDR1 SEHNR and CDR2 FQNEAQ (reference sequence). The CDR3 DNA sequence: TGTGCTAGCAGCCAGATTCGTGGTGAAAAACTGTCTTTT. This translates into CASSQIRGEKLSF.

This clonotype was counted only a few times. The chain couples TRBV12-3 or TRBV12-4 to TRBJ2-3; 9 nucleotides align to TRBD1. The CDR3 consists of 15 residues. V trimming: 5 bases; J trimming: 4 bases; junction bases outside the gene matches: 7. CDR3 amino acids: CASSQYRGQADTQYF. CDR3 nucleotide sequence: TGTGCCAGCAGTCAGTACAGGGGGCAAGCAGATACGCAGTATTTT.

This clonotype was seen at least ten times. The V gene is TRBV19, the J gene TRBJ2-7, with D perhaps TRBD1 (6 bases). This CDR3 region has 15 residues. CDR1 LNHDA and CDR2 SQIVND come from the germline V gene (reference sequence). Trimming cost V 1 base and J 5 bases, with 15 bases left between them. The CDR3 is CASSIGAGRGDEQYF. The CDR3 DNA reads as TGTGCCAGTAGTATAGGCGCGGGCAGGGGAGACGAGCAGTACTTC.

This clonotype came up a few times. CDR3 coding DNA: TGTGCCAGCAGCTTGGGCTGGACTAGCGAGACCTACAATGAGCAGTTCTTC. It is translated as CASSLGWTSETYNEQFF. V usage is TRBV5-6 and J usage is TRBJ2-1; 9 bases line up with TRBD2. The CDR3 sequence is 17 residues long. Germline CDR1 reads SGHDT; CDR2 reads YYEEEE. V shed 0 bases and J 2 bases; nucleotides not matched to a gene: 6.

The CDR3 nucleotides read TGTGCCAGCAGTTTAAACGGCGTGCCAAAGCAGTTCTTC. Its translation: CASSLNGVPKQFF. V and J are TRBV27 and TRBJ2-1, with D hard to call. Germline loops: CDR1 MNHEY, CDR2 SMNVEV (reference sequence). CDR3 length equals 13 residues. Trimming stripped 2 bases from V and 11 bases from J, with 13 bases between.

The chain couples TRBV5-1 to TRBJ2-1; a weak D match, TRBD2 (7 bases). The V gene's germline CDR1 is SGHRS and CDR2 YFSETQ. V was trimmed by 4 bases and J by 5 bases, leaving 16 bases between them. This CDR3 comprises 15 residues. CDR3 sequence: CASSSLGGPNNEQFF. CDR3 nucleotide sequence: TGCGCCAGCAGCAGCTTGGGGGGGCCAAACAATGAGCAGTTCTTC.

This clonotype was counted at least ten times. This chain joins TRBV7-2 and TRBJ2-2, with 9 positions matching TRBD1. Germline CDR1 reads SGHTA; CDR2 reads FQGNSA. The CDR3 spans 16 residues. V dropped 7 bases and J dropped 4; count of bases not matched to a gene: 10. CDR3 in DNA: TGTGCCAGCACCACATATGGACAGGGGCGCACCGGGGAGCTGTTTTTT. It yields the protein CASTTYGQGRTGELFF. The entire variable domain, with the rest obtained from reference TRBV7-2 and TRBJ2-2, is as follows: GAGVSQSPSNKVTEKGKDVELRCDPISGHTALYWYRQSLGQGLEFLIYFQGNSAPDKSGLPSDRFSAERTGGSVSTLTIQRTQQEDSAVYLCASTTYGQGRTGELFFGEGSRLTVL.

This clonotype was seen many times. The chain uses TRBV12-3 or TRBV12-4 and TRBJ1-5; TRBD1 aligns across 7 bases. The ends lost 5 bases at V and 6 bases at J; junction bases unmatched: 13. This CDR3 spans 16 amino acids. CDR3 residues: CASSPPLTGRAQPQHF. In nucleotides, the CDR3 is TGTGCCAGCAGTCCCCCTTTGACAGGGCGCGCTCAGCCCCAGCATTTT.

This clonotype has ten or more counts. The chain uses TRBV2 and TRBJ2-5, with 9 bases identical to TRBD2. CDR3 length equals 14 residues. Germline values: CDR1 SNHLY, CDR2 FYNNEI. V was clipped by 4 bases and J by 4 bases; unmatched bases: 4. The CDR3 DNA sequence: TGTGCCAGCAGTGTTAGCGGGAGTTCAGAGACCCAGTACTTC. It specifies CASSVSGSSETQYF.

The gene calls are TRBV15 and TRBJ1-2; TRBD1 might be the D (6 bases). The germline V gene has CDR1 LNHNV and CDR2 YYDKDF (reference sequence). V gave up 2 bases and J gave up 8 bases, with 15 bases separating them. The CDR3 loop spans 14 amino acids. CDR3 region: CATSRSGASNGYTF. CDR3 nucleotide sequence: TGTGCCACCAGCAGATCAGGGGCCTCCAACGGCTACACCTTC.

The V gene is TRBV9, the J gene TRBJ1-1; D gene ambiguous. Trimming removed 4 bases from V and 7 bases from J, with 17 bases in between. Germline loops: CDR1 SGDLS, CDR2 YYNGEE. The CDR3 length is 14 residues. The DNA for the CDR3 is TGTGCCAGCAGCCCGATGCGGAAGAGAGGTGAAGCTTTCTTT. This encodes CASSPMRKRGEAFF.

The chain carries TRBV19 and TRBJ2-7; the match to TRBD1 covers 8 bases. V trimming: 3 bases; J trimming: 0 bases; junction bases outside the gene matches: 4. Germline V lookup: CDR1 LNHDA, CDR2 SQIVND (reference sequence). This CDR3 comprises 15 residues. CDR3 region: CASSISGGYSYEQYF. The CDR3 DNA follows: TGTGCCAGTAGTATCTCAGGGGGCTACTCCTACGAGCAGTACTTC.

V is TRBV5-6 and J is TRBJ1-2, with D perhaps TRBD1 (6 bases). Germline V lookup: CDR1 SGHDT, CDR2 YYEEEE. The V end lost 0 bases, the J end lost 5 bases, and 14 bases lay between the germline ends. This CDR3 comprises 15 residues. CDR3 residues: CASSLDNAQGYGYTF. The CDR3 nucleotides are TGTGCCAGCAGCTTGGACAACGCACAGGGTTATGGCTACACCTTC. Using reference TRBV5-6 and TRBJ1-2 for the parts outside the CDR3, the full variable domain is DAGVTQSPTHLIKTRGQQVTLRCSPKSGHDTVSWYQQALGQGPQFIFQYYEEEERQRGNFPDRFSGHQFPNYSSELNVNALLLGDSALYLCASSLDNAQGYGYTFGSGTRLTVV.

This clonotype was recorded a few times. The genes are TRBV28 and TRBJ2-7; 7 nucleotides agree with TRBD2. V was pared by 5 bases and J by 7 bases, with 8 bases of the junction left unmatched. There are 13 residues in the CDR3. CDR1 is MDHEN and CDR2 is SYDVKM in the germline V gene. CDR3 DNA: TGTGCCAGCAGTACGGGGCGGGAGTGGGAGCAGTACTTC. Its protein product is CASSTGREWEQYF. The full variable domain, completed using reference TRBV28 and TRBJ2-7, is DVKVTQSSRYLVKRTGEKVFLECVQDMDHENMFWYRQDPGLGLRLIYFSYDVKMKEKGDIPEGYSVSREKKERFSLILESASTNQTSMYLCASSTGREWEQYFGPGTRLTVT.